Following are 2 T cell receptor beta chains from one sample sequenced in a study of spatial heterogeneity in lung cancer. Time point denoted: sample taken at primary tumor resection. No cells were sorted before sequencing. The whole RNA sequenced was extracted from tumor, nontumor lung or frozen PBMC. TCRdb fed the 5' RACE reads into MiXCR, producing one record per CDR3 protein. This sample has around 24,000 distinct CDR3 sequences, with approximately 7% found just once. The sequencing here drew on PBMCs, taken at surgery. The receptors derive from a male donor with early-stage non-small cell lung cancer.

This clonotype occurred a few times. This rearrangement joins TRBV19 to TRBJ1-3; D perhaps matches TRBD1 (6 bases). The germline CDR1 and CDR2 sequences are LNHDA and SQIVND (reference sequence). V lost 6 bases and J lost 1, with 13 bases in between. The CDR3 is made up of 15 amino acids. The CDR3 spells CASRWTEPSGNTIYF. CDR3 nucleotides: TGTGCCAGTAGATGGACAGAACCTTCTGGAAACACCATATATTTT. Variable domain in full (rest from reference TRBV19 and TRBJ1-3): DGGITQSPKYLFRKEGQNVTLSCEQNLNHDAMYWYRQDPGQGLRLIYYSQIVNDFQKGDIAEGYSVSREKKESFPLTVTSAQKNPTAFYLCASRWTEPSGNTIYFGEGSWLTVV.

This clonotype was seen more than once but under ten times. This chain links TRBV10-3 with TRBJ2-1; 12 nucleotides line up with TRBD2. V was pared by 10 bases and J by 6 bases, with 7 bases of the junction left unmatched. Germline values: CDR1 ENHRY, CDR2 SYGVKD. This CDR3 spans 14 amino acids. The CDR3 is CATSPGLAGNEQFF. DNA of the CDR3: TGTGCCACTTCCCCGGGACTAGCGGGCAATGAGCAGTTCTTC.